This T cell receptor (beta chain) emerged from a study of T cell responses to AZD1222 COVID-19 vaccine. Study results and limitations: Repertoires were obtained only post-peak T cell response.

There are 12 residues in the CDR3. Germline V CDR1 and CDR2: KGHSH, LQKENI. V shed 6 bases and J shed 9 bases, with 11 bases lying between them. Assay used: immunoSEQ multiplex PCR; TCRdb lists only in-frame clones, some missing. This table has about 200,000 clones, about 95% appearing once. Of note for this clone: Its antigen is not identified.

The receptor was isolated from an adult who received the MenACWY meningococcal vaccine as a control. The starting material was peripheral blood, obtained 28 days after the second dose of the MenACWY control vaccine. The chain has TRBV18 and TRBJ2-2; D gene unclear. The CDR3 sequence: CASSPQIRELFF. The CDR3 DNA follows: TGTGCCAGCTCCCCCCAAATTCGGGAGCTGTTTTTT.